This T cell receptor beta chain was recovered during a study of T cells expressing NK-cell markers. Study as a whole: The authors derived TCR beta repertoires from sorted CD3+CD56+NKG2C+, CD3+CD56+NKG2C- and CD3+CD56-NKG2C+ T cells. The study's findings and limits: About 1.0-8% of CD8+ T cells in several donors belonged to dominant NKG2C+ clonotypes. These same clonotypes (in a few donors) also led the CD3+CD56-NKG2C+ fraction. Certain NKG2C+ T cell clones were expanded, and their HCMV specificity remained unclear.

Notes on this clonotype: Antigen specificity is unknown.

TCRdb reanalyzed the 5' RACE reads, giving one entry per CDR3 protein sequence and no DNA. This sample contains about 140,000 distinct CDR3 sequences. This CDR3 region has 14 residues. The origin of this receptor is a man younger than 35 in good health. The J gene is TRBJ2-1, the V gene TRBV12-3 or TRBV12-4; with no DNA, the TCRdb D assignment of TRBD1 cannot be verified. Sequenced: blood T cells: a sorted CD56 or NKG2C T cell subset, CD4+ or CD8+ T cells, or bulk PBMC T cells (not recorded which). Here the CDR3 reads CASSLPGVGNEQFF.